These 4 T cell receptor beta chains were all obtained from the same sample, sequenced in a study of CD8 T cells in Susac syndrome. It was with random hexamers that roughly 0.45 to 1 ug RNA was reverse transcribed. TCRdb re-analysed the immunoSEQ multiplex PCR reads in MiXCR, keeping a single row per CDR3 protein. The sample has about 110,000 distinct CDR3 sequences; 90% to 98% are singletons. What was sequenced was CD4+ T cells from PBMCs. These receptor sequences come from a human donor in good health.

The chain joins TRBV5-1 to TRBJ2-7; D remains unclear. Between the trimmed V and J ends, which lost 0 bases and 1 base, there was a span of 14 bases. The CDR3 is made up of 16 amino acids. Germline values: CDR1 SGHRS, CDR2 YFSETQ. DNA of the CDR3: TGCGCCAGCAGCTTGGCCTCGGCAAGGGCATCCTACGAGCAGTACTTC. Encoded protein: CASSLASARASYEQYF.

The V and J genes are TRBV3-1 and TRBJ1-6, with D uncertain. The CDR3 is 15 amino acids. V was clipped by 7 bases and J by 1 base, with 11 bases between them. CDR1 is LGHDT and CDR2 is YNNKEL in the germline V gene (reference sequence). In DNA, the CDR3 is TGTGCCAGCAAACCCCGGGAGTCCTATAATTCACCCCTCCACTTT. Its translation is CASKPRESYNSPLHF.

The CDR3 region is CASYPEGTSSYNEQFF. The DNA for the CDR3 is TGTGCCAGCTACCCGGAAGGGACGAGCTCCTACAATGAGCAGTTCTTC. The chain employs TRBV25-1 and TRBJ2-1, with D perhaps being TRBD1 or TRBD2 (5 bases each). This CDR3 spans 16 amino acids. V was cut by 8 bases and J by 0 bases, with 17 bases left in between. Per germline, CDR1 MGHDK and CDR2 SYGVNS.

The CDR3 bases are TGTGCCAGCAGTCCGACTAGCGGGAGCGGAAATACGCAGTATTTT. This translates into CASSPTSGSGNTQYF. V and J are TRBV7-3 and TRBJ2-3, with 12 bases identical to TRBD2. The CDR3 extends over 15 amino acids. The junction had 8 bases not matched to a gene; V was cut back by 6 bases and J by 7 bases. The germline CDR1 and CDR2 sequences are SGHTA and FQGTGA.